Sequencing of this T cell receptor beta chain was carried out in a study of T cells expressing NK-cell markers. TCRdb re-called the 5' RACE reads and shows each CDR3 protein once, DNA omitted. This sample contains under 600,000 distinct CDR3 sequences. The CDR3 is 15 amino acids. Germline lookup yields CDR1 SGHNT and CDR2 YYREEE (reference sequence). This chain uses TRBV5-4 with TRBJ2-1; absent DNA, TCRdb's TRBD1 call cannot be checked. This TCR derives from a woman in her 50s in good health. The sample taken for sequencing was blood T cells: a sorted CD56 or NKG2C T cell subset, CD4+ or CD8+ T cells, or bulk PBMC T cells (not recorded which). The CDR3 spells CASSQGQGRNNEQFF.